A single T cell receptor (beta chain) is shown here with its context. Repertoires were generated with immunoSEQ multiplex PCR, while TCRdb's copy carries only in-frame clones and drops some. The repertoire holds over 85,000 clones, with 80% to 90% as singletons. The source of the sample is a study of radiotherapy plus CTLA-4 blockade in lung cancer. The sequences come from peripheral blood, collected from a patient treated with radiotherapy plus ipilimumab. This sequence was found in a human donor with non-small cell lung cancer that progressed on radiotherapy plus ipilimumab.

CDR3 sequence: CSVLATTLDTQYF. The CDR3 nucleotides are TGCAGCGTCCTAGCGACAACGCTAGATACGCAGTATTTT. The chain combines TRBV29-1 with TRBJ2-3, with D perhaps TRBD2 (6 bases). The germline V gene has CDR1 SQVTM and CDR2 ANQGSEA. V was trimmed by 6 bases and J by 5 bases, leaving 15 bases between them. There are 13 residues in the CDR3.